This is a list of T cell receptor beta chains from one sample in a study of blood T cell repertoires in COVID-19. Clones were sequenced by immunoSEQ multiplex PCR, and TCRdb holds only the in-frame ones, with some missing. The repertoire holds about 190,000 clones, 70% to 90% seen once, with about 6.8% in the top ten. Sequenced: peripheral blood. The receptors stem from a woman aged 40 to 49 who had recovered from COVID-19. CDR3s include the opening cysteine and the closing phenylalanine or tryptophan. D genes are given only for firm matches. The listing skips clone size in some rows; elsewhere it reads once, few, many or a size class.

abundance: -
j_gene: TRBJ1-3
d_gene: -
v_gene: TRBV5-1
CDR3nt: TGCGCCAGCAGCTCAGACATACTCTCTGGAAACACCATATATTTT
CDR3aa: CASSSDILSGNTIYF

abundance: -
j_gene: TRBJ1-1
d_gene: TRBD1
v_gene: TRBV3-1/TRBV3-2
CDR3nt: TGTGCCAGCTCGGGTGTTCGTGTGACAGGGGATGAAGCTTTCTTT
CDR3aa: CASSGVRVTGDEAFF

abundance: -
j_gene: TRBJ1-2
d_gene: TRBD1
v_gene: TRBV27
CDR3nt: TGTGCCAGCAGTTCATCCGGGACAGGGGGCCGGGGAGGCCCGACAGGGGGCTATGGCTACACCTTC
CDR3aa: CASSSSGTGGRGGPTGGYGYTF

abundance: -
j_gene: TRBJ2-3
d_gene: TRBD2
v_gene: TRBV9
CDR3nt: TGTGCCAGCAGCGCAGAATTAGCGGGAGTCCTAGATACGCAGTATTTT
CDR3aa: CASSAELAGVLDTQYF

abundance: -
j_gene: TRBJ2-1
d_gene: -
v_gene: TRBV4-2
CDR3nt: TGTGCCAGCAGCCAAGTTGACGGCTGGGGGGCCTACAATGAGCAGTTCTTC
CDR3aa: CASSQVDGWGAYNEQFF

abundance: -
j_gene: TRBJ2-7
d_gene: -
v_gene: TRBV19
CDR3nt: TGTGCCAGTAGTATAGCTACCGGGAAGGGTGAGCAGTACTTC
CDR3aa: CASSIATGKGEQYF

abundance: -
j_gene: TRBJ1-2
d_gene: -
v_gene: TRBV11-1
CDR3nt: TGTGCCAGCAGCCCTACAGGGTCCTTCAACTATGGCTACACCTTC
CDR3aa: CASSPTGSFNYGYTF

abundance: -
j_gene: TRBJ2-7
d_gene: TRBD2
v_gene: TRBV6-5
CDR3nt: TGTGCCAGCAGTTCCCCACTAGCGGGTTTCACCTACGAGCAGTACTTC
CDR3aa: CASSSPLAGFTYEQYF

abundance: -
j_gene: TRBJ2-3
d_gene: TRBD1
v_gene: TRBV3-1/TRBV3-2
CDR3nt: TGTGCCAGCGGACAAGGGGGCGGCACAGATACGCAGTATTTT
CDR3aa: CASGQGGGTDTQYF

abundance: -
j_gene: TRBJ2-2
d_gene: TRBD1
v_gene: TRBV3-1/TRBV3-2
CDR3nt: TGTGCCAGCAGCCACCGAACTCCGGGACAGGGAAGCACCGGGGAGCTGTTTTTT
CDR3aa: CASSHRTPGQGSTGELFF

abundance: -
j_gene: TRBJ2-2
d_gene: TRBD2
v_gene: TRBV7-8
CDR3nt: TGTGCCAGCAGCTTATACAGCGGGAGCCCTAAGGGAACCGGGGAGCTGTTTTTT
CDR3aa: CASSLYSGSPKGTGELFF

abundance: -
j_gene: TRBJ2-7
d_gene: -
v_gene: TRBV6-5
CDR3nt: TGTGCCAGCAGGCAGGGGCCTAGCGGCCCCTACGAGCAGTACTTC
CDR3aa: CASRQGPSGPYEQYF

abundance: -
j_gene: TRBJ2-5
d_gene: TRBD2
v_gene: TRBV27
CDR3nt: TGTGCCAGCAGTCTAGGACTAGCGGGAGAGCAAGAGACCCAGTACTTC
CDR3aa: CASSLGLAGEQETQYF

abundance: -
j_gene: TRBJ2-3
d_gene: TRBD2
v_gene: TRBV9
CDR3nt: TGTGCCAGCAGCGCTAGCGGGCACAATACAGATACGCAGTATTTT
CDR3aa: CASSASGHNTDTQYF

abundance: once
j_gene: TRBJ2-3
d_gene: TRBD2
v_gene: TRBV20-1
CDR3nt: TGCAGTGCTAGTCAACCGCGGGAGGAGTTGGATACGCAGTATTTT
CDR3aa: CSASQPREELDTQYF

abundance: once
j_gene: TRBJ1-2
d_gene: TRBD1
v_gene: TRBV29-1
CDR3nt: TGCAGCGTTGCGGGACAGGGGAAGTACGGCTACACCTTC
CDR3aa: CSVAGQGKYGYTF